The 17 T cell receptor beta chains reported below all come from one sample, sequenced in a study of blood T cell repertoires in COVID-19. Repertoires were generated with immunoSEQ multiplex PCR, while TCRdb's copy carries only in-frame clones and drops some. The sample has 40,000 to 50,000 clones, about 82% seen once; the top ten hold roughly 2.1%. Specimen: peripheral blood. These receptors were obtained from a woman in her sixties or seventies with acute or convalescent COVID-19.

Note on this clone: Given the absence of the conserved phenylalanine or tryptophan at the CDR3 end, a read error is likely. The DNA is left out, because the CDR3 cannot be placed on it with certainty; the CDR3 is given as TCRdb lists it. The rearrangement uses TRBV5-1 and TRBJ1-1; the table gives TRBD1 as D, unverified against the DNA. Germline lookup yields CDR1 SGHRS and CDR2 YFSETQ. The CDR3 length is 14 residues, termini included. CDR3 amino acids: CASSLDGTGAAKTV.

This chain joins TRBV19 and TRBJ2-7, with 7 bases that match TRBD2. Germline V gene sequence: CDR1 LNHDA, CDR2 SQIVND (reference sequence). There are 16 residues in the CDR3. The junction had 14 bases not matched to a gene; V was cut back by 6 bases and J by 3 bases. CDR3 sequence (DNA): TGTGCCAGTAGCCCATCCCTGGCTGGGAGGGTCTACGAGCAGTACTTC. This translates into CASSPSLAGRVYEQYF.

In this sample, this clone turned up once. The rearrangement links TRBV7-6 to TRBJ2-7; 9 bases are shared with TRBD1. Germline loops: CDR1 SGHVS, CDR2 FNYEAQ. V lost 5 bases to trimming and J lost 5 bases; unmatched junction nucleotides: 4. The CDR3 covers 13 residues. The CDR3 reads CASSATGGDEQYF. CDR3 nucleotide sequence: TGTGCCAGCAGCGCGACAGGGGGGGACGAGCAGTACTTC.

This chain connects TRBV19 to TRBJ1-3; D ambiguous. The ends were cut back, 6 bases at V and 1 base at J, with 16 bases in the middle. This CDR3 is built from 16 residues. Germline CDR1 reads LNHDA; CDR2 reads SQIVND (reference sequence). CDR3 loop: CASRGSVRGSGNTIYF. The CDR3 DNA follows: TGTGCCAGTAGGGGCTCGGTTCGGGGTTCTGGAAACACCATATATTTT.

The rearrangement joins TRBV30 to TRBJ1-2, with D hard to call. V lost 7 bases and J 3 bases, leaving 12 bases between the germline ends. Germline V CDR1 and CDR2: GTSNPN, SVGIG (reference sequence). The CDR3 extends over 12 amino acids. CDR3: CAFRGGDYGYTF. CDR3 bases: TGTGCCTTTCGGGGAGGAGACTATGGCTACACCTTC.

This chain links TRBV27 with TRBJ1-4; 11 bases are a match to TRBD1. The length of the CDR3 is 17 residues. Germline V gives CDR1 MNHEY, CDR2 SMNVEV (reference sequence). V lost 4 bases to trimming and J lost 1 base; unmatched junction nucleotides: 5. The CDR3 protein is CASSWTGGVGTNEKLFF. DNA of the CDR3: TGTGCCAGCAGTTGGACAGGGGGCGTGGGAACTAATGAAAAACTGTTTTTT.

This rearrangement joins TRBV4-2 to TRBJ1-1; TRBD1 is a possible D gene (6 bases). Trimming stripped 6 bases from V and 0 bases from J, with 11 bases between. Per the germline V gene, CDR1 is LGHNA and CDR2 is YNFKEQ. The CDR3 contains 14 residues. CDR3 coding DNA: TGTGCCAGCAGACAGGACAGTTTGAACACTGAAGCTTTCTTT. Translating it yields CASRQDSLNTEAFF.

This clone was detected once. This rearrangement joins TRBV27 to TRBJ2-3; 7 bases fit TRBD2. V lost 3 bases and J lost 5; bases outside the gene matches: 11. Germline CDR1 and CDR2: MNHEY and SMNVEV (reference sequence). This CDR3 region has 16 residues. The CDR3 sequence is CASSLGIQAGVDTQYF. As DNA, the CDR3 is TGTGCCAGCAGTTTGGGTATACAGGCGGGGGTAGATACGCAGTATTTT.

V and J are TRBV11-2 and TRBJ1-1; D gene ambiguous. Germline V gene data show CDR1 as SGHAT and CDR2 as FQNNGV. The V end lost 5 bases, the J end lost 2 bases, and 15 bases lay between the germline ends. The CDR3 is 15 residues long. Here the CDR3 reads CASSLALGSNTEAFF. In DNA form, the CDR3 reads TGTGCCAGCAGCCTCGCCCTTGGCAGTAACACTGAAGCTTTCTTT.

This chain connects TRBV7-9 to TRBJ1-1; D ambiguous. This CDR3 has 14 residues. Looked up from germline, CDR1 is SEHNR and CDR2 is FQNEAQ (reference sequence). V gave up 0 bases and J gave up 5 bases, with 10 bases separating them. This CDR3 reads CASSLARDRTEAFF. The DNA for the CDR3 is TGTGCCAGCAGCTTAGCGCGGGATCGGACTGAAGCTTTCTTT.

The chain carries TRBV9 and TRBJ2-5; 10 bases match TRBD2. Germline CDR1 reads SGDLS; CDR2 reads YYNGEE. V gave up 3 bases and J gave up 3 bases; unmatched junction bases: 5. This CDR3 contains 15 residues. CDR3 residues: CASSGAGGPEETQYF. DNA of the CDR3: TGTGCCAGCAGCGGAGCGGGGGGGCCTGAAGAGACCCAGTACTTC.

Only one count was recorded for this clone. This sequence joins TRBV27 and TRBJ1-2; no clear D. CDR3 length equals 12 residues. Germline V lookup: CDR1 MNHEY, CDR2 SMNVEV (reference sequence). Trimming took off 6 bases at V and 4 bases at J, with 9 bases between the two ends. The CDR3 bases are TGTGCCAGCAGAACAGACGTCTATGGCTACACCTTC. It specifies CASRTDVYGYTF.

The V call is TRBV5-1, the J call TRBJ1-1; D may be TRBD1 (6 bases). Per the germline V gene, CDR1 is SGHRS and CDR2 is YFSETQ. V lost 1 base, J lost 3 bases, and 13 bases lay in between. CDR3 length equals 15 residues. The DNA for the CDR3 is TGCGCCAGCAGCTTGTCAGTGTCAGGGGACACTGAAGCTTTCTTT. It is translated as CASSLSVSGDTEAFF.

The genes are TRBV18 and TRBJ1-4; maybe TRBD1 (5 bases). Trimming left V 2 bases short and J 8 bases short, with 15 bases between. The CDR3 covers 15 residues. Germline assignment: CDR1 KGHSH and CDR2 LQKENI. CDR3 coding DNA: TGTGCCAGCTCACCAATTCTTCAGGGTGGCGAAAAACTGTTTTTT. It is translated as CASSPILQGGEKLFF.

This clone was observed a handful of times. DNA of the CDR3: TGTGCCATCAGTACAGGGAGTACGAATTCACCCCTCCACTTT. Protein product: CAISTGSTNSPLHF. The chain recombines TRBV10-3 with TRBJ1-6; D is perhaps TRBD1 (6 bases). Germline V lookup: CDR1 ENHRY, CDR2 SYGVKD. V dropped 5 bases and J dropped 7 bases, with 12 bases sitting between them. This CDR3 contains 14 residues.

This clone turned up a few times. CDR3 sequence: CASRALQGDTEAFF. In nucleotides, the CDR3 is TGTGCCAGCAGGGCCTTACAGGGGGACACTGAAGCTTTCTTT. The chain combines TRBV28 with TRBJ1-1; 8 bases map to TRBD1. The J segment lost 3 bases and the V segment lost 6 bases, leaving 6 bases of the junction unmatched. The CDR3 is 14 amino acids. In germline, CDR1 is MDHEN, CDR2 SYDVKM.

This chain connects TRBV7-2 to TRBJ1-3; 7 bases align to TRBD1. The junction had 11 bases not matched to a gene; V was cut back by 1 base and J by 8 bases. CDR1 and CDR2 (germline): SGHTA, FQGNSA. The CDR3 is made up of 16 amino acids. The CDR3: CASSLGPGQAGHTIYF. CDR3 coding DNA: TGTGCCAGCAGCTTAGGACCTGGACAGGCCGGACACACCATATATTTT.